This TCR beta chain was recorded in a study of blood T cell repertoires in COVID-19. Background on the study: Specimens from acute and convalescent COVID-19 originated in the United States, Italy and Spain. T cells, B-cell-depleted T cells, or PBMCs provided the cDNA or gDNA that served as material.

The CDR3 has 13 amino acids. CDR1 and CDR2 from the germline V gene are GTSNPN and SVGIG (reference sequence). With V trimmed by 4 bases and J by 6 bases, 7 bases remained unmatched. Methods used by the authors: Using reference gene primer amplification, nucleated cell counts were estimated. Generated by immunoSEQ multiplex PCR, the TCRdb table keeps only in-frame clones and is missing some. V, J and clone size reflect that table, while D and trimming were determined from the DNA. The repertoire holds roughly 200,000 clones, with approximately 90% as singletons. This clonotype originated in a man in his sixties who had recovered from COVID-19. The chain has TRBV30 and TRBJ2-5; 8 bases align to TRBD2. Sequenced input: peripheral blood. In DNA form, the CDR3 reads TGTGCCTGGACCCCAGGGACTAGAAAGACCCAGTACTTC. Its protein is CAWTPGTRKTQYF. Together with reference TRBV30 and TRBJ2-5, the CDR3 gives the full variable domain: SQTIHQWPATLVQPVGSPLSLECTVEGTSNPNLYWYRQAAGRGLQLLFYSVGIGQISSEVPQNLSASRPQDRQFILSSKKLLLSDSGFYLCAWTPGTRKTQYFGPGTRLLVL.